The TCR beta chain described here comes from a study of CD8+ T cells in alopecia areata. Study information: Each day, treated patients took oral tofacitinib twice, at 5 to 10 mg per dose.

The germline V gene encodes CDR1 SEHNR and CDR2 FQNEAQ (reference sequence). V dropped 0 bases and J dropped 2; count of bases not matched to a gene: 7. This CDR3 has 17 residues. Remarks on this clone: Its specificity is not known.

Isolated RNA was reverse transcribed into cDNA used as the sequencing template. Here immunoSEQ multiplex PCR was the method, and the copy in TCRdb shows in-frame clones only, minus some. The profile shows about 210,000 clones, around two fifths of them singletons. Study conclusions and caveats: Scalp and blood samples kept many expanded lesional clones throughout tofacitinib. Tofacitinib delivered significant drops in scalp clonality and in expanded CD8+ clones among the top 100.

This sample's treatment: oral pan-JAK inhibitor, 5-10 mg twice daily. Sequencing was performed on CD4+ T cells sorted from blood, taken around week 36, from a patient treated with tofacitinib. The chain has TRBV7-9 and TRBJ2-3, with 8 bases lining up with TRBD2. This receptor was taken from a human donor with alopecia areata. The CDR3 nucleotides are TGTGCCAGCAGCTTAGCGCACCTACTAGCGGCCACAGATACGCAGTATTTT. Encoded protein: CASSLAHLLAATDTQYF.